The 25 T cell receptor beta chains reported below all come from one sample, sequenced in a study of identical twins. From the 5' RACE reads, TCRdb called clonotypes with MiXCR, one entry per CDR3 protein. In the table there are about 520,000 distinct CDR3 sequences, approximately 22% of which are singletons. In addition, the sample was reused for a study of T cells expressing NK-cell markers.

Sequenced material: CD4+ T cells sorted from blood. The receptor source for this set is a woman under 30 in good health.

This clonotype was picked up a small number of times. This chain uses TRBV5-1 with TRBJ1-1; D possibly corresponds to TRBD1 (5 bases). Germline V lookup: CDR1 SGHRS, CDR2 YFSETQ. Trimming cost V 1 base and J 0 bases, with 10 bases left between them. This CDR3 has 15 residues. Written as DNA, the CDR3 is TGCGCCAGCAGCTTGATGGGGCAGATGAACACTGAAGCTTTCTTT. Protein sequence: CASSLMGQMNTEAFF.

The V gene is TRBV27, the J gene TRBJ2-1; 10 bases are shared with TRBD2. Per germline, CDR1 MNHEY and CDR2 SMNVEV (reference sequence). This CDR3 is built from 15 residues. The V and J ends lost 8 bases and 6 bases, in that order; junction bases with no gene match: 10. The CDR3: CASALRLAGVNEQFF. The CDR3 DNA sequence: TGTGCCAGCGCCCTCAGGCTAGCGGGAGTCAATGAGCAGTTCTTC.

In its sample, this clonotype was seen a few times. This chain links TRBV9 with TRBJ2-2; TRBD2 might be the D (6 bases). The germline V gene encodes CDR1 SGDLS and CDR2 YYNGEE. V was clipped by 4 bases and J by 7 bases, with 17 bases between them. The CDR3 is 15 residues long. The CDR3 loop reads CASSPGLRLGGELFF. CDR3 bases: TGTGCCAGCAGCCCGGGACTCCGACTGGGCGGGGAGCTGTTTTTT. Supplemented by reference TRBV9 and TRBJ2-2, the full variable domain reads DSGVTQTPKHLITATGQRVTLRCSPRSGDLSVYWYQQSLDQGLQFLIQYYNGEERAKGNILERFSAQQFPDLHSELNLSSLELGDSALYFCASSPGLRLGGELFFGEGSRLTVL.

The chain links TRBV6-2 or TRBV6-3 to TRBJ1-5; the D gene is possibly TRBD1 (5 bases). This CDR3 contains 14 residues. V lost 7 bases to trimming and J lost 4 bases, with 14 bases between them. CDR1 and CDR2 from the germline V gene are MNHEY and SVGEGT. The chain's CDR3 is CASTSRGRNQPQHF. CDR3 DNA sequence: TGTGCCAGCACCTCGAGGGGTCGAAATCAGCCCCAGCATTTT.

The chain uses TRBV20-1 and TRBJ2-5; D remains unclear. The CDR3 is made up of 12 amino acids. Trimming removed 3 bases at V and 6 bases at J, with 11 bases between. The germline CDR1 and CDR2 sequences are DFQATT and SNEGSKA (reference sequence). This chain's CDR3 is CSARSGQKTQYF. As DNA, the CDR3 is TGCAGTGCTAGGTCTGGGCAAAAGACCCAGTACTTC.

This clonotype was found many times. This rearrangement joins TRBV29-1 to TRBJ2-7; 7 nucleotides agree with TRBD1. The CDR3 covers 13 residues. V dropped 6 bases and J dropped 1; count of bases not matched to a gene: 6. CDR1 is SQVTM, CDR2 ANQGSEA, per germline. The DNA for the CDR3 is TGCAGCGTCTCCCGGGACAGATCCTACGAGCAGTACTTC. Its protein product is CSVSRDRSYEQYF.

This chain joins TRBV29-1 and TRBJ2-5, with 10 bases that match TRBD2. The CDR3 extends over 14 amino acids. The V and J ends lost 4 bases and 1 base, in that order; junction bases with no gene match: 3. Germline V gives CDR1 SQVTM, CDR2 ANQGSEA. CDR3 region: CSVGTSGLQETQYF. The CDR3 DNA is TGCAGCGTTGGGACTAGCGGCCTCCAAGAGACCCAGTACTTC.

CDR3 protein: CASSPQRGTYNEQFF. In nucleotides, the CDR3 is TGTGCCAGCAGCCCCCAGCGGGGGACCTACAATGAGCAGTTCTTC. The chain employs TRBV4-2 and TRBJ2-1, with 8 bases lining up with TRBD2. J was trimmed by 2 bases and V by 4 bases; bases with no gene match: 4. The V gene's germline CDR1 is LGHNA and CDR2 YNFKEQ. The CDR3 is 15 amino acids.

The sample holds many counts of this clonotype. V and J are TRBV20-1 and TRBJ1-2, with no clear D. In germline, CDR1 is DFQATT, CDR2 SNEGSKA (reference sequence). Trimming removed 3 bases from V and 2 bases from J, with 7 bases in between. The CDR3 runs to 12 residues. This chain's CDR3 is CSASVGNYGYTF. The CDR3 DNA follows: TGCAGTGCTAGCGTGGGAAACTATGGCTACACCTTC.

The sample holds a few counts of this clonotype. The chain has TRBV27 and TRBJ1-1; D gene unclear. Deletions cut 7 bases from V and 6 bases from J, with 24 bases between. CDR3 size: 16 residues. Germline V gives CDR1 MNHEY, CDR2 SMNVEV (reference sequence). In nucleotides, the CDR3 is TGTGCCAGCATCCCCAAGTACATAGGAATCGCCCCTGAAGCTTTCTTT. Protein sequence: CASIPKYIGIAPEAFF.

The rearrangement joins TRBV6-1 to TRBJ1-2; D not resolved. The V and J ends lost 6 bases and 4 bases respectively, with 15 bases between them. The CDR3 has 14 residues. CDR1 and CDR2 from the germline V gene are MNHNS and SASEGT. The CDR3 nucleotides read TGTGCCAGCAGCCTCAAGCATAAGACCTATGGCTACACCTTC. Residues: CASSLKHKTYGYTF.

The J gene is TRBJ2-2, the V gene TRBV7-9; no clear D gene. CDR3 size: 15 residues. The V end was cut by 0 bases, the J end by 4 bases, with 9 bases between. The germline CDR1 and CDR2 sequences are SEHNR and FQNEAQ (reference sequence). The CDR3 reads CASSLAKGSTGELFF. CDR3 DNA sequence: TGTGCCAGCAGCTTAGCGAAAGGCAGCACCGGGGAGCTGTTTTTT. Variable domain in full (rest from reference TRBV7-9 and TRBJ2-2): DTGVSQNPRHKITKRGQNVTFRCDPISEHNRLYWYRQTLGQGPEFLTYFQNEAQLEKSRLLSDRFSAERPKGSFSTLEIQRTEQGDSAMYLCASSLAKGSTGELFFGEGSRLTVL.

The V call is TRBV29-1, the J call TRBJ1-1; 10 bases fit TRBD1. The junction had 9 bases not matched to a gene; V was cut back by 5 bases and J by 6 bases. The CDR3 covers 14 residues. From germline, CDR1 is SQVTM and CDR2 ANQGSEA. The CDR3 region has the DNA TGCAGCGTTCAAACCGGGACAGGGGTATCTGAAGCTTTCTTT. Protein product: CSVQTGTGVSEAFF.

The chain joins TRBV7-2 to TRBJ2-7, with TRBD1 matching 7 bases. Germline CDR1 reads SGHTA; CDR2 reads FQGNSA. There are 13 residues in the CDR3. After removal of 5 bases from V and 5 bases from J, the junction contained 6 bases not matched to a gene. This chain's CDR3 is CASSPSTGDEQYF. CDR3 coding DNA: TGTGCCAGCAGCCCGAGCACAGGGGACGAGCAGTACTTC.

The chain employs TRBV12-3 or TRBV12-4 and TRBJ1-5, with TRBD1 matching over 7 bases. CDR3 length: 14 amino acids. The ends lost 6 bases at V and 9 bases at J; junction bases unmatched: 11. For the CDR3, the DNA is TGTGCCAGCAGCATCCGGGACAGAACTTCGCCCCAGCATTTT. It codes for CASSIRDRTSPQHF.

This clonotype was seen only a few times. J is TRBJ2-5 and V is TRBV20-1; 7 positions agree with TRBD2. Trimming removed 6 bases from V and 4 bases from J; junction bases left unmatched: 8. CDR1 DFQATT and CDR2 SNEGSKA come from the germline V gene (reference sequence). This CDR3 is built from 13 residues. CDR3 loop: CSAGVGGSETQYF. The CDR3 bases are TGCAGTGCGGGGGTGGGGGGGTCAGAGACCCAGTACTTC.

This clonotype was counted a few times. The chain joins TRBV6-1 to TRBJ2-7; D is ambiguous. The CDR3 spans 14 residues. Trimming shortened V by 5 bases and J by 5 bases, and 16 bases separated the two germline ends. Germline V CDR1 and CDR2: MNHNS, SASEGT. CDR3 sequence reads: CASSPQALGHEQYF. Here the CDR3 DNA reads TGTGCCAGCAGTCCCCAAGCGTTGGGTCACGAGCAGTACTTC.

This clonotype was counted only a few times. This chain links TRBV12-3 or TRBV12-4 with TRBJ2-7, with TRBD2 matching 11 bases. The CDR3 extends over 16 amino acids. V was clipped by 5 bases and J by 1 base; unmatched bases: 7. In DNA form, the CDR3 reads TGTGCCAGCAGTCGAGTTCGACTAGCGGGGTCCTACGAGCAGTACTTC. It is translated as CASSRVRLAGSYEQYF.

This clonotype was observed at least ten times. The genes are TRBV10-3 and TRBJ2-7; unclear D gene. The germline V and J ends were trimmed by 0 bases and 6 bases, with 6 bases remaining between them. This CDR3 comprises 12 residues. CDR1 and CDR2 from the germline V gene are ENHRY and SYGVKD. CDR3 loop: CAISESRLEQYF. The CDR3 nucleotides are TGTGCCATCAGTGAGTCGAGGCTCGAGCAGTACTTC.

This clonotype was found many times. The V call is TRBV29-1, the J call TRBJ2-7; TRBD2 matches 12 bases. The CDR3 totals 15 residues. In germline, CDR1 is SQVTM, CDR2 ANQGSEA. Germline trimming cut 5 bases from V and 4 bases from J; bases unmatched to any gene: 9. CDR3 residues: CSVRRTSGATYEQYF. The CDR3 DNA sequence: TGCAGCGTTCGTCGGACTAGCGGGGCTACTTACGAGCAGTACTTC.

This chain joins TRBV3-1 and TRBJ2-3; possibly TRBD2 for D (5 bases). Trimming took 1 base from V and 5 from J, leaving 16 bases between them. The V gene's germline CDR1 is LGHDT and CDR2 YNNKEL (reference sequence). This CDR3 contains 16 residues. CDR3: CASSQGLGLGEDTQYF. The CDR3, as DNA: TGTGCCAGCAGCCAAGGTTTAGGGTTGGGAGAAGATACGCAGTATTTT.

The CDR3 sequence is CASSPGGRQETQYF. CDR3 coding DNA: TGTGCCAGCAGCCCAGGGGGTCGCCAAGAGACCCAGTACTTC. The chain employs TRBV7-2 and TRBJ2-5, with 7 bases fitting TRBD1. The V segment lost 5 bases and the J segment 1 base; nucleotides outside the gene matches: 4. The CDR3 covers 14 residues. Germline assignment: CDR1 SGHTA and CDR2 FQGNSA.

The genes are TRBV20-1 and TRBJ2-7, with TRBD2 matching over 13 bases. V dropped 5 bases and J dropped 4; count of bases not matched to a gene: 2. The CDR3 runs to 13 residues. Germline V gene data show CDR1 as DFQATT and CDR2 as SNEGSKA (reference sequence). The CDR3 sequence: CSAPTSGRYEQYF. The CDR3 DNA follows: TGCAGTGCTCCGACTAGCGGGAGGTACGAGCAGTACTTC.

The genes are TRBV12-3 or TRBV12-4 and TRBJ1-3; no reliable D call. Deletions cut 4 bases from V and 2 bases from J, with 6 bases between. CDR3 size: 13 residues. The CDR3 nucleotides read TGTGCCAGCAGTTCCACAGCTGGAAACACCATATATTTT. Protein: CASSSTAGNTIYF.

The CDR3 protein is CSVVGSTDTQYF. In DNA, the CDR3 is TGCAGCGTCGTCGGATCCACAGATACGCAGTATTTT. The genes are TRBV29-1 and TRBJ2-3, with D hard to call. V lost 6 bases, J lost 2 bases, and 9 bases lay in between. The CDR3 loop spans 12 amino acids. Germline CDR1 is SQVTM and CDR2 is ANQGSEA.